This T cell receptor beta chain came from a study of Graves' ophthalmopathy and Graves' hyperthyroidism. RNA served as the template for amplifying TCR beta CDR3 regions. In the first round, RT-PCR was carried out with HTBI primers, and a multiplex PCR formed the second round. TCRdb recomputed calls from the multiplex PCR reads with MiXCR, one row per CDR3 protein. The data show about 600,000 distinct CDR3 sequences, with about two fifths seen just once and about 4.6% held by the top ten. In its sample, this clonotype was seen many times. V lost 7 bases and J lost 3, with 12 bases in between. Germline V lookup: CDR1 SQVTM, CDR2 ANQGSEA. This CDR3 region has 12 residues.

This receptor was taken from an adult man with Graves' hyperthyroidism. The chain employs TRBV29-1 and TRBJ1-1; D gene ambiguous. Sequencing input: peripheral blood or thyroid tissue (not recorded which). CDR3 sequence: CSASESYTEAFF. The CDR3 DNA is TGCAGCGCCTCCGAAAGCTACACTGAAGCTTTCTTT. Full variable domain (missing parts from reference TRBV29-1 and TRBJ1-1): SAVISQKPSRDICQRGTSLTIQCQVDSQVTMMFWYRQQPGQSLTLIATANQGSEATYESGFVIDKFPISRPNLTFSTLTVSNMSPEDSSIYLCSASESYTEAFFGQGTRLTVV.